The 25 T cell receptor beta chains in this list originate from one sample, sequenced in a study of blood T cell repertoires in COVID-19 (dated by TCRdb to about 2020). The library was built by means of the immunoSEQ multiplex PCR assay. The immuneACCESS repertoire file appears here via TCRdb, limited to in-frame rearrangements. These files lack a portion of the clones; in checked studies, under half of the deficit traces to unresolved V genes, and the cause of the others is not known. This sample lists hundreds of thousands of clones; 89% were detected once. The leading ten clones occupy roughly 2.9% of the sample. The sequenced material came from PBMCs or T cells enriched from blood (not recorded which). These receptors were taken from a woman aged 45-60 years who had been exposed to COVID-19.

The J gene is TRBJ1-1, the V gene TRBV5-8; D is unclear. The V end was cut by 1 base, the J end by 12 bases, with 10 bases between. The CDR3 loop spans 11 amino acids. Germline CDR1 SGHTS, CDR2 YDEGEE. CDR3 bases: TGTGCCAGCAGCTTGACTATAGGAACTTTCTTT. This translates into CASSLTIGTFF.

The chain carries TRBV2 and TRBJ1-2; 8 bases align to TRBD1. The V gene end was trimmed by 6 bases and the J gene end by 8 bases; junction bases not matched to a gene: 8. This CDR3 is built from 13 residues. Per the germline V gene, CDR1 is SNHLY and CDR2 is FYNNEI. CDR3 in amino acids: CASRPTGVSGYTF. The DNA for the CDR3 is TGTGCCAGCAGACCGACAGGGGTAAGCGGCTACACCTTC.

V is TRBV2 and J is TRBJ2-5; 9 positions agree with TRBD1. The J segment lost 4 bases and the V segment lost 6 bases, leaving 6 bases of the junction unmatched. The CDR3 is 14 residues long. CDR1 is SNHLY, CDR2 FYNNEI, per germline. CDR3 DNA: TGTGCCAGCAGACAGAGGGGACAGGGAGAGACCCAGTACTTC. Amino acid sequence: CASRQRGQGETQYF.

A few counts support this clone. This rearrangement joins TRBV18 to TRBJ1-3; D unresolved. This CDR3 region has 16 residues. Trimming stripped 3 bases from V and 0 bases from J, with 12 bases between. Germline V gene sequence: CDR1 KGHSH, CDR2 LQKENI. The CDR3 sequence: CASSPIDNDSGNTIYF. The CDR3 DNA sequence: TGTGCCAGCTCACCGATCGACAACGACTCTGGAAACACCATATATTTT.

This chain joins TRBV28 and TRBJ2-7; 9 bases align to TRBD1. Trimming removed 4 bases from V and 5 bases from J; junction bases left unmatched: 6. The CDR3 runs 14 residues. CDR1 MDHEN and CDR2 SYDVKM come from the germline V gene. The CDR3 sequence is CASSSPGQGNEQYF. The DNA for the CDR3 is TGTGCCAGCAGTTCGCCGGGACAGGGAAACGAGCAGTACTTC.

This chain connects TRBV6-4 to TRBJ1-6; no clear D gene. Germline CDR1 and CDR2: MRHNA and SNTAGT. The CDR3 consists of 14 residues. The germline V and J ends were trimmed by 3 bases and 4 bases, with 7 bases remaining between them. CDR3 nucleotide sequence: TGTGCCAGCAGTGAAGCCCTATATAATTCACCCCTCCACTTT. Its translation: CASSEALYNSPLHF.

The chain couples TRBV28 to TRBJ2-1; D not certain. Germline V gene sequence: CDR1 MDHEN, CDR2 SYDVKM. The CDR3 runs 16 residues. The germline V and J ends were trimmed by 5 bases and 0 bases, with 14 bases remaining between them. Here the CDR3 reads CASSPSEAYSYNEQFF. DNA for the CDR3: TGTGCCAGCAGTCCCTCCGAGGCCTACTCCTACAATGAGCAGTTCTTC.

The chain is built from TRBV5-5 and TRBJ2-1, with 8 bases identical to TRBD2. Trimming cost V 4 bases and J 8 bases; bases outside gene matches: 8. This CDR3 has 14 residues. Germline lookup yields CDR1 SGHKS and CDR2 YYEKEE (reference sequence). DNA for the CDR3: TGTGCCAGCAGCGATCAGCGGGGGCTGTATGAGCAGTTCTTC. Its protein is CASSDQRGLYEQFF. The full variable domain, completed using reference TRBV5-5 and TRBJ2-1, is DAGVTQSPTHLIKTRGQQVTLRCSPISGHKSVSWYQQVLGQGPQFIFQYYEKEERGRGNFPDRFSARQFPNYSSELNVNALLLGDSALYLCASSDQRGLYEQFFGPGTRLTVL.

This chain uses TRBV18 with TRBJ2-5; TRBD2 agrees at 9 bases. After removal of 2 bases from V and 1 base from J, the junction contained 8 bases not matched to a gene. The CDR3 extends over 17 amino acids. Germline V gives CDR1 KGHSH, CDR2 LQKENI. CDR3 sequence: CASSPLSSGGPQETQYF. The DNA of the CDR3 is TGTGCCAGCTCACCATTGTCGAGCGGGGGGCCCCAAGAGACCCAGTACTTC.

This clone was observed a single time. J is TRBJ1-5 and V is TRBV19; 9 bases map to TRBD1. J lost 8 bases, V lost 4 bases, and 9 bases had no gene match. Germline CDR1 and CDR2: LNHDA and SQIVND (reference sequence). The CDR3 sequence is 15 residues long. The CDR3 loop reads CASSTPGTGKKPQHF. DNA for the CDR3: TGTGCCAGTAGTACCCCTGGGACAGGGAAAAAGCCCCAGCATTTT. Filled out from reference TRBV19 and TRBJ1-5, the complete variable domain reads DGGITQSPKYLFRKEGQNVTLSCEQNLNHDAMYWYRQDPGQGLRLIYYSQIVNDFQKGDIAEGYSVSREKKESFPLTVTSAQKNPTAFYLCASSTPGTGKKPQHFGDGTRLSIL.

The J gene is TRBJ1-6, the V gene TRBV20-1, with D perhaps matching TRBD1 (6 bases). The CDR3 runs to 15 residues. V lost 3 bases and J lost 0, with 9 bases in between. Per the germline V gene, CDR1 is DFQATT and CDR2 is SNEGSKA (reference sequence). CDR3 sequence reads: CSASLQGSYNSPLHF. CDR3 coding DNA: TGCAGTGCTAGTTTACAGGGCTCCTATAATTCACCCCTCCACTTT.

This clone was detected only a few times. This chain connects TRBV4-2 to TRBJ2-7, with 7 nucleotides matching TRBD1. V dropped 1 base and J dropped 0; count of bases not matched to a gene: 9. The CDR3 has 17 residues. Germline CDR1 is LGHNA and CDR2 is YNFKEQ. The CDR3 DNA follows: TGTGCCAGCAGCCAAGGGCCCCGGACAGGAGGCTCCTACGAGCAGTACTTC. This gives the protein CASSQGPRTGGSYEQYF.

This clone appeared a single time. The rearrangement uses TRBV9 and TRBJ2-1, with a tentative D call TRBD2 (6 bases). CDR3 length: 15 amino acids. The germline V gene has CDR1 SGDLS and CDR2 YYNGEE. Trimming stripped 4 bases from V and 9 bases from J, with 20 bases between. CDR3 coding DNA: TGTGCCAGCAGCCCCGGAAGGGCAAGGGAGGTTGAGCAGTTCTTC. Translation gives CASSPGRAREVEQFF.

This clone was counted between two and nine times. The chain combines TRBV19 with TRBJ2-7, with 8 nucleotides matching TRBD2. The CDR3 runs to 15 residues. Germline V CDR1 and CDR2: LNHDA, SQIVND (reference sequence). V dropped 5 bases and J dropped 2; count of bases not matched to a gene: 8. The chain's CDR3 is CASSAPGGIPYEQYF. The CDR3 bases are TGTGCCAGTAGTGCCCCGGGAGGGATTCCCTACGAGCAGTACTTC.

The chain links TRBV9 to TRBJ2-2; 7 positions match TRBD2. The germline gives CDR1 SGDLS, CDR2 YYNGEE. The length of the CDR3 is 17 residues. V shed 1 base and J 2 bases; nucleotides not matched to a gene: 8. CDR3 nucleotides: TGTGCCAGCAGCGTATCAGGGACTAACCTAAACACCGGGGAGCTGTTTTTT. It is translated as CASSVSGTNLNTGELFF. Using reference TRBV9 and TRBJ2-2 for the parts outside the CDR3, the full variable domain is DSGVTQTPKHLITATGQRVTLRCSPRSGDLSVYWYQQSLDQGLQFLIQYYNGEERAKGNILERFSAQQFPDLHSELNLSSLELGDSALYFCASSVSGTNLNTGELFFGEGSRLTVL.

The genes are TRBV6-5 and TRBJ2-5; TRBD1 might be the D (5 bases). Germline assignment: CDR1 MNHEY and CDR2 SVGAGI. This CDR3 has 15 residues. V was pared by 2 bases and J by 2 bases, with 12 bases between. The CDR3 DNA is TGTGCCAGCAGTTACAGGGGCGCACCGCAAGAGACCCAGTACTTC. Amino acids: CASSYRGAPQETQYF.

J is TRBJ1-1 and V is TRBV6-5; TRBD1 is a possible D gene (5 bases). This CDR3 spans 13 amino acids. V was shortened by 2 bases and J by 8 bases, with 12 bases between the two germline ends. Per the germline V gene, CDR1 is MNHEY and CDR2 is SVGAGI. The CDR3 nucleotides read TGTGCCAGCAGTTACGGAACCCGGGGGGAAGCTTTCTTT. Its translation is CASSYGTRGEAFF.

The chain uses TRBV18 and TRBJ2-5; a weak D match, TRBD1 (6 bases). The germline V gene encodes CDR1 KGHSH and CDR2 LQKENI. This CDR3 has 16 amino acids. V lost 3 bases to trimming and J lost 5 bases, with 19 bases between them. The CDR3 nucleotides read TGTGCCAGCTCACCTCGACGGACACAGGGCGTGGAGACCCAGTACTTC. Encoded protein: CASSPRRTQGVETQYF.

The CDR3 sequence: CASSPRTGILNTEAFF. In nucleotides, the CDR3 is TGTGCCAGCAGCCCAAGGACAGGGATACTGAACACTGAAGCTTTCTTT. The rearrangement uses TRBV11-2 and TRBJ1-1; 8 bases line up with TRBD1. The CDR3 is made up of 16 amino acids. V shed 5 bases, J shed 0 bases, and the junction held 8 bases outside the gene matches. CDR1 SGHAT and CDR2 FQNNGV come from the germline V gene.

CDR3 nucleotide sequence: TGTGCCAGCAGCCCCTCGACAGGGCGGGAGACCCAGTACTTC. Protein: CASSPSTGRETQYF. This chain uses TRBV4-2 with TRBJ2-5; 7 positions match TRBD1. The J segment lost 5 bases and the V segment lost 4 bases, leaving 7 bases of the junction unmatched. The CDR3 runs 14 residues. Germline V lookup: CDR1 LGHNA, CDR2 YNFKEQ.

The V gene is TRBV5-8, the J gene TRBJ1-1; 11 positions match TRBD1. J was trimmed by 7 bases and V by 8 bases; bases with no gene match: 4. Germline V gene sequence: CDR1 SGHTS, CDR2 YDEGEE. The CDR3 runs 12 residues. The CDR3 loop reads CARDRGPGEAFF. The CDR3 DNA is TGTGCCAGGGACAGGGGGCCTGGTGAAGCTTTCTTT.

This clone was detected a few times. The chain is built from TRBV3-1 (or the pseudogene TRBV3-2) and TRBJ2-2; a weak D match, TRBD2 (6 bases). The CDR3 extends over 15 amino acids. Germline CDR1 reads LGHDT; CDR2 reads YNNKEL (reference sequence). Trimming left V 4 bases short and J 5 bases short, with 14 bases between. In nucleotides, the CDR3 is TGTGCCAGCAGCCCCGGACTAAGCGGGACCGGGGAGCTGTTTTTT. Protein product: CASSPGLSGTGELFF.

This clone occurred a few times. The J gene is TRBJ2-5, the V gene TRBV5-4; D unresolved. CDR1 and CDR2 (germline): SGHNT, YYREEE (reference sequence). The CDR3 runs 13 residues. Deletions cut 4 bases from V and 5 bases from J, with 12 bases between. The CDR3 is CASSPSTSETQYF. CDR3 sequence (DNA): TGTGCCAGCAGCCCTTCTACCTCCGAGACCCAGTACTTC.

The CDR3 DNA sequence: TGTGCCAGTAGTATAGGGACAAGCGAGACCTACAATGAGCAGTTCTTC. It specifies CASSIGTSETYNEQFF. This chain uses TRBV19 with TRBJ2-1; tentative D call: TRBD1 (5 bases). The germline V and J ends were trimmed by 1 base and 2 bases, with 12 bases remaining between them. Germline V gene data show CDR1 as LNHDA and CDR2 as SQIVND (reference sequence). The CDR3 extends over 16 amino acids.

V usage is TRBV7-9 and J usage is TRBJ2-1; TRBD2 might be the D (5 bases). Germline values: CDR1 SEHNR, CDR2 FQNEAQ (reference sequence). There are 14 residues in the CDR3. Trimming stripped 1 base from V and 6 bases from J, with 10 bases between. The DNA for the CDR3 is TGTGCCAGCAGCTTAGTGAGGGATTCCAATGAGCAGTTCTTC. This sequence encodes CASSLVRDSNEQFF.